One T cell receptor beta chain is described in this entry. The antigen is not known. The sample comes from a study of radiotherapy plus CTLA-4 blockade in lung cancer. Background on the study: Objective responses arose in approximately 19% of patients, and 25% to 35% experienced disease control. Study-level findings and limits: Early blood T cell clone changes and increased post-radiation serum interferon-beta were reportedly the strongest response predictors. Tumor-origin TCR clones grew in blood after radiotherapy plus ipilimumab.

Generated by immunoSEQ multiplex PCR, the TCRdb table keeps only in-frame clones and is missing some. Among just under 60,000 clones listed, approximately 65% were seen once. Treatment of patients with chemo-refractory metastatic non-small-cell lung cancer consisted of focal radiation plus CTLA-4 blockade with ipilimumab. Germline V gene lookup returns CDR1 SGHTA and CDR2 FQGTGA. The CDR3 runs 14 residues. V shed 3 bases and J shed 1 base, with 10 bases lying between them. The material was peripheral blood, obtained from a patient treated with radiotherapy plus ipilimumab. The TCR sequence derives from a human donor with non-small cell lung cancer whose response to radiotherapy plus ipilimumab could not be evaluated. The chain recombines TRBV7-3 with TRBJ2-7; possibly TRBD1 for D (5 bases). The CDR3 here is CASSFQGSSYEQYF. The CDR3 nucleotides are TGTGCCAGCAGCTTCCAGGGCAGTTCCTACGAGCAGTACTTC.